This T cell receptor beta chain was captured in a study of blood T cell repertoires in COVID-19. Study-wide context: Acute and convalescent COVID-19 specimens originated in the United States, Italy and Spain. PBMCs, B-cell-depleted T cells, or T cells were the source of the cDNA or gDNA that made up the material.

Original analysis: Nucleated cell counts were estimated from reference gene primer amplification. TCRdb's table, derived via immunoSEQ multiplex PCR, lists solely in-frame clones and lacks some. V, J and clone size were drawn from that table, and D and trimming were deduced from the DNA. This table has some 150,000 clones, about 88% appearing once. The germline V gene has CDR1 LGHNA and CDR2 YNFKEQ. Trimming stripped 0 bases from V and 4 bases from J, with 15 bases between. This CDR3 has 16 residues. This clone was observed a single time. The chain has TRBV4-2 and TRBJ1-1, with a tentative D call TRBD1 (5 bases). Sequenced input: peripheral blood. This clonotype was obtained from a woman older than 75 in a cohort sampled during active or convalescent COVID-19. CDR3 bases: TGTGCCAGCAGCCAAGACTCCCGCAGGGTAGTCACTGAAGCTTTCTTT. The encoded protein is CASSQDSRRVVTEAFF.